The clone carrying this T cell receptor beta chain has only a few counts. The antigen is undetermined. Unique-molecular-identifier-tagged TCR beta cDNA libraries were used. TCRdb ran MiXCR on the PCR reads and lists one entry per CDR3 protein. Here the sample spans approximately 730,000 distinct CDR3 sequences, 25% to 30% being singletons. The length of the CDR3 is 14 residues. The ends were cut back, 5 bases at V and 0 bases at J, with 14 bases in the middle. Germline CDR1 and CDR2: DFQATT and SNEGSKA (reference sequence). This entry comes from a study of post-analysis software for immune sequencing data. Overall study results and limits: F measure clustering grouped samples strongly by preparation batch. Versus controls, multiple sclerosis patients showed significantly lower diversity (normalized Chao1). Comparison of patients with controls showed five TRBV segments more frequent in patients, TRBV5-6, TRBV5-1 and TRBV20-1 among them.

The sequenced sample consisted of blood. This receptor was obtained from a girl between 5 and 17 years old with multiple sclerosis. The V call is TRBV20-1, the J call TRBJ2-7, with D possibly TRBD2 on 5 matching bases. Here the CDR3 reads CSAAGRADSYEQYF. The CDR3 DNA follows: TGCAGTGCTGCTGGGCGGGCTGACTCCTACGAGCAGTACTTC.